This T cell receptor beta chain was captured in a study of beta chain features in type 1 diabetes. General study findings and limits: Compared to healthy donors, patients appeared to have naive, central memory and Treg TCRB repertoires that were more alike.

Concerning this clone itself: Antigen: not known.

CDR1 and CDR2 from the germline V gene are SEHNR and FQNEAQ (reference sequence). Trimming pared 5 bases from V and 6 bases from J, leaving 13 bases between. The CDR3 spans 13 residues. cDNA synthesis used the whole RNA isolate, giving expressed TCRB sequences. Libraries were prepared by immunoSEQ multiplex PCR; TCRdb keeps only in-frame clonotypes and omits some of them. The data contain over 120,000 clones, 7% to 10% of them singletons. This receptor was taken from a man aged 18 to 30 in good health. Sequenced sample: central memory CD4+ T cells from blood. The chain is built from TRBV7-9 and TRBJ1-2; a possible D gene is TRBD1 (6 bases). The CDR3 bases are TGTGCCAGCAGCCCCCAAAACAGGGATGGCTACACCTTC. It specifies CASSPQNRDGYTF.